This T cell receptor beta chain was documented in a study of neurological immune-mediated disorders. This clonotype has at least ten counts. Sequencing runs each yielded over 200 million TCR-beta sequences from 15-18 subjects. One entry per CDR3 protein results from TCRdb running MiXCR on the 5' RACE reads. The data contain approximately 45,000 distinct CDR3 sequences, roughly 13% of them singletons. Noted time point: longitudinal time-point 3. The study built unsorted libraries from 2 million PBMCs kept at -80 C. V lost 0 bases to trimming and J lost 1 base; unmatched junction nucleotides: 8. The CDR3 has 18 amino acids. The V gene's germline CDR1 is SGHTA and CDR2 FQGNSA.

Source material: PBMCs. The TCR sequence derives from a man in his thirties or forties in good health. This chain connects TRBV7-2 to TRBJ2-1, with 8 bases identical to TRBD2. Written as DNA, the CDR3 is TGTGCCAGCAGCTTAGCGCGGCTAGCGGGTATTTCCTACAATGAGCAGTTCTTC. This sequence encodes CASSLARLAGISYNEQFF.